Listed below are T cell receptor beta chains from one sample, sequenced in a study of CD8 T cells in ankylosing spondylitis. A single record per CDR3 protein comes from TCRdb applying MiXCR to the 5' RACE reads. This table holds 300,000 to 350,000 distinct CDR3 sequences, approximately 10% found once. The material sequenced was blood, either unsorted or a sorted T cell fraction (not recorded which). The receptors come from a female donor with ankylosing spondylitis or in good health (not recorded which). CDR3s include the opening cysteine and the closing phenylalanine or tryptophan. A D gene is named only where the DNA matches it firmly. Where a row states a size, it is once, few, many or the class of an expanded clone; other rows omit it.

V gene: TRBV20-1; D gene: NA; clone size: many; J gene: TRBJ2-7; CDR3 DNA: TGCAGTGCTACCGGGCGTGAGCAGTACTTC; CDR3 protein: CSATGREQYF
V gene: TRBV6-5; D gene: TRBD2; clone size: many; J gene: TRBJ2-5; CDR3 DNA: TGTGCCAGCAGTTTGCAACAGCGGGGGCCATCCCAAGAGACCCAGTACTTC; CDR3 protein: CASSLQQRGPSQETQYF
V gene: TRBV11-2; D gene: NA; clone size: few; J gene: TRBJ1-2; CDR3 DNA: TGTGCCAGCAGCTTAGGAGGGGGGGGGGCAATGAATAGCTATGGCTACACCTTC; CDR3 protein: CASSLGGGGAMNSYGYTF
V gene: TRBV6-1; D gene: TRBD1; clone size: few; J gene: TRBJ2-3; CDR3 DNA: TGTGCCAGCAGGCTACAGGGGCTTGGGACAGATACGCAGTATTTT; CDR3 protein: CASRLQGLGTDTQYF
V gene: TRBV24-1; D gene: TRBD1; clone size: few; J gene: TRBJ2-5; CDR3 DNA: TGTGCCACCAGTGATCCCGCGGACAGGGGGCTGGAGACCCAGTACTTC; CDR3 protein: CATSDPADRGLETQYF
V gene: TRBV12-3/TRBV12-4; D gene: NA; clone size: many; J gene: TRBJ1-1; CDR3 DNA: TGTGCCAGCACCCCCCCGGGCGGGTCCTTTCGGAGAGCGGGGAACACTGAAGCTTTCTTT; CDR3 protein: CASTPPGGSFRRAGNTEAFF
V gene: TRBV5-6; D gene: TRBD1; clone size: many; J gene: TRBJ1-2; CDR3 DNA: TGTGCCAGCAGCTTGGGTACCTGGACAGGGGGCTTACCATACGGCTACACCTTC; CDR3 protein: CASSLGTWTGGLPYGYTF
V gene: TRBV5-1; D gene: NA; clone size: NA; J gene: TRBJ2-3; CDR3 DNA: TGCGCCAGCCGTCGAGGAGCAGATACGCAGTATTTT; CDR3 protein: CASRRGADTQYF
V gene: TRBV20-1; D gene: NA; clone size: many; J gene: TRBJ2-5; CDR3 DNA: TGCAGTGCTAGAGATCGAAGCGCCCAAGAGACCCAGTACTTC; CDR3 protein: CSARDRSAQETQYF
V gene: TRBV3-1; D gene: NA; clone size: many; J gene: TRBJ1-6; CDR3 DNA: TGTGCCAGCAGTCGACTAAGCGACAGGTATAATTCACCCCTCCACTTT; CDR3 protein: CASSRLSDRYNSPLHF
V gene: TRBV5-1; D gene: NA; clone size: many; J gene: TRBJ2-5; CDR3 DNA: TGCGCCAGCAGCTTTCTAGCGCCCGAAGAGACCCAGTACTTC; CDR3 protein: CASSFLAPEETQYF
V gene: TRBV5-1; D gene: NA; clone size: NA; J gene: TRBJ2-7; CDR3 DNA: TGCGCCAGCAGCCTACGACTCCGACAGGCCCCTCCGGACGAGCAGTACTTC; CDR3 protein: CASSLRLRQAPPDEQYF
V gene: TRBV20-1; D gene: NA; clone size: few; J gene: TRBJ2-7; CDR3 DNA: TGCAGTGCTAGAGGCCCGTGGACGACAAAAACCTACGAGCAGTACTTC; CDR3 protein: CSARGPWTTKTYEQYF
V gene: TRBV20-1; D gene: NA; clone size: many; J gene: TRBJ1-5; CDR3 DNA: TGCAGTGCTATGGGAGGGATGAATCAGCCCCAGCATTTT; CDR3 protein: CSAMGGMNQPQHF
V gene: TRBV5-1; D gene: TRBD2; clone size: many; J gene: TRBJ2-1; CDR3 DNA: TGCGCCAGCAGCGGAGGTCTAGCGGGCTCCTACAATGAGCAGTTCTTC; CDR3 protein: CASSGGLAGSYNEQFF
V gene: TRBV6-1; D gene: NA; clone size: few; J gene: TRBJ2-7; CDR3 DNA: TGTGCCAGCAGTGAGGGACCGTTCTACCCCAACGAGCAGTACTTC; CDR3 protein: CASSEGPFYPNEQYF
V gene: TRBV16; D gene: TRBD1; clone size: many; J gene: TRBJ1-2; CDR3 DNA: TGTGCCAGCAGCGAGACGGGACAGGGGGTGAAGGGCTACACCTTC; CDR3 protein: CASSETGQGVKGYTF
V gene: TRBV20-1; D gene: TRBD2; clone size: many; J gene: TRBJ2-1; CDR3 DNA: TGCAGAACTTCTAGCGGGAGTAGGTACAATGAGCAGTTCTTC; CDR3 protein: CRTSSGSRYNEQFF
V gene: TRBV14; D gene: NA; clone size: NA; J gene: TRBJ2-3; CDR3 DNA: TGTGCCAACAGCCAAGAAGGAGTGACGCAGTATTTT; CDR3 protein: CANSQEGVTQYF
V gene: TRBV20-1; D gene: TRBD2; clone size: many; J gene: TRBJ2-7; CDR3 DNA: TGCAGTGCTCACCCACCCAGTAGCGGGGGGTACGAGCAGTACTTC; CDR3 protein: CSAHPPSSGGYEQYF
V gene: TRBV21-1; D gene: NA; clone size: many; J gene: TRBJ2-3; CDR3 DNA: TGTGCCAGCAGCAAAGTAGGCCACACCAGAGATACGCAGTATTTT; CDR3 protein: CASSKVGHTRDTQYF
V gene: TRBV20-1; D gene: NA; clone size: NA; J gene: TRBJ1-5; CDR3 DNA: TGCAGTGCTGGAGACAGCAACGACCAGCCCCAGCATTTT; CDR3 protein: CSAGDSNDQPQHF
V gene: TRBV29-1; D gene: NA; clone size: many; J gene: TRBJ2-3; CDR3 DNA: TGCAGCGTTGACGGGTTAGCGGATAATACGGGGGATACGCAGTATTTT; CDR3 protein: CSVDGLADNTGDTQYF
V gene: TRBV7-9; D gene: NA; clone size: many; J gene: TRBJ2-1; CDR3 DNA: TGTGCCAGCAGCTTATCAGATGAGCAGTTCTTC; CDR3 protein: CASSLSDEQFF
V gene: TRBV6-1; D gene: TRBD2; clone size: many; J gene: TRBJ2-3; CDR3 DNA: TGTGCCAGCGCCAAAGCGGGGGGTCCCACAGATACGCAGTATTTT; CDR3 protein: CASAKAGGPTDTQYF
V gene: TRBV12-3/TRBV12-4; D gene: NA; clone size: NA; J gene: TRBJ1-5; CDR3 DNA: TGTGCCAGCGCCCGGGACAGCAATCAGCCCCAGCATTTT; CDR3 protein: CASARDSNQPQHF
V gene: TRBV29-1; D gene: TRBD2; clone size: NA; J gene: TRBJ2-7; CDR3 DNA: TGCAGCGTAGCGGGGATGAGCTCCTGCGAGCAGTACTTC; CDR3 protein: CSVAGMSSCEQYF